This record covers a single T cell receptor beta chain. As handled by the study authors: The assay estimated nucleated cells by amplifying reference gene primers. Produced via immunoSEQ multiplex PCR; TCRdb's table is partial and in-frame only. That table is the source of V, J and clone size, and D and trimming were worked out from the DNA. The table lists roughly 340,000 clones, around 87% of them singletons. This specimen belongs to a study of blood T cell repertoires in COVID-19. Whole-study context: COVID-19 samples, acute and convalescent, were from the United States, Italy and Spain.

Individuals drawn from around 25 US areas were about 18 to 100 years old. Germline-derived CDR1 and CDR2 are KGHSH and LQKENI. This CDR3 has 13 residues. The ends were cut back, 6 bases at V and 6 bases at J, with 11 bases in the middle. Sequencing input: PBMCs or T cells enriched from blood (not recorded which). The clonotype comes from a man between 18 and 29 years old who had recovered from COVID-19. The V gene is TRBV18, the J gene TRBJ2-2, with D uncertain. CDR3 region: CASSPSEAGELFF. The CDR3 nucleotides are TGTGCCAGCTCGCCCAGCGAAGCCGGGGAGCTGTTTTTT.